The sequence of this T cell receptor beta chain was determined in a study of siplizumab effects on memory and regulatory T cells. Findings and limits, study-wide: Treg-derived clones made up an average of approximately 64% of mappable alloreactive CD4+ clones with siplizumab and 25% to 30% in controls.

The repertoire was sequenced with immunoSEQ multiplex PCR; TCRdb's copy has only in-frame clones and lacks some. The table shows 100,000 or so clones, with about 90% occurring only once. About this clone: Its antigen is as yet unknown.

The source of this sequence is a human donor in good health. Source material: CD4+ T cells sorted from blood.

CDR3 amino acids: CASDPGHPETQYF. The CDR3 bases are TGTGCCAGCGACCCTGGACACCCAGAGACCCAGTACTTC. V usage is TRBV7-9 and J usage is TRBJ2-5, with a weak D call TRBD1 (5 bases). Germline V gives CDR1 SEHNR, CDR2 FQNEAQ (reference sequence). The CDR3 has 13 residues. V shed 8 bases and J shed 4 bases, with 14 bases lying between them.